This passage covers 23 T cell receptor beta chains from one sample sequenced in a study of T cells in Graves' hyperthyroidism and ophthalmopathy (dated by TCRdb to between 2018 and 2021). Receptor libraries were prepared by multiplex PCR. Sequencing was carried out with an Illumina HiSeq 2000. The TCR beta CDR3 regions were amplified from the RNA transcripts. The TCR CDR3 was subjected to a first round of RT-PCR using the HTBI primer set and the Qiagen OneStep RT-PCR kit. TCRdb's own reprocessing of the public reads used fastp at Q25 and MiXCR and kept productive beta chains. Records with the same CDR3 protein are collapsed into one entry carrying the most frequent genes and DNA. This sample comprises 350,000 to 400,000 distinct CDR3 sequences, approximately 17% of them detected only once. The top ten clonotypes cover 40% of the sample. The material sequenced was blood. These receptors came from a man aged 18 to 30 with Graves' ophthalmopathy.

This sequence joins TRBV7-9 and TRBJ1-1; D may be TRBD1 (5 bases). The CDR3 has 14 amino acids. Germline V lookup: CDR1 SEHNR, CDR2 FQNEAQ (reference sequence). The V gene lost 4 bases and the J gene lost 4 bases, with 13 bases spanning the gap. This CDR3 is CASSSRVGATEAFF. The CDR3 bases are TGTGCCAGCAGCTCCAGGGTTGGGGCCACTGAAGCTTTCTTT.

The V and J genes are TRBV19 and TRBJ2-3, with 10 bases fitting TRBD1. This CDR3 spans 15 amino acids. The trim removed 3 bases at V and 6 bases at J, leaving 6 bases unmatched. From germline, CDR1 is LNHDA and CDR2 SQIVND (reference sequence). The CDR3, as DNA: TGTGCCAGTAGTATTAAGACAGGGGGCAAGGATACGCAGTATTTT. This codes for CASSIKTGGKDTQYF.

This clonotype was observed many times. The V call is TRBV7-3, the J call TRBJ1-3, with D uncertain. Germline V gene lookup returns CDR1 SGHTA and CDR2 FQGTGA. The CDR3 totals 16 residues. V was cut by 1 base and J by 4 bases, with 14 bases left in between. The CDR3 nucleotides read TGTGCCAGCAGCTTAAGCGGTGGCCAAACAGGAAACACCATATATTTT. It yields the protein CASSLSGGQTGNTIYF.

This chain connects TRBV3-1 to TRBJ2-2; unclear D gene. There are 15 residues in the CDR3. Germline V gene lookup returns CDR1 LGHDT and CDR2 YNNKEL (reference sequence). V lost 4 bases, J lost 0 bases, and 9 bases lay in between. CDR3 bases: TGTGCCAGCAGCCCATTATACCCGAACACCGGGGAGCTGTTTTTT. Translated, it gives CASSPLYPNTGELFF. The entire variable domain, with the rest obtained from reference TRBV3-1 and TRBJ2-2, is as follows: DTAVSQTPKYLVTQMGNDKSIKCEQNLGHDTMYWYKQDSKKFLKIMFSYNNKELIINETVPNRFSPKSPDKAHLNLHINSLELGDSAVYFCASSPLYPNTGELFFGEGSRLTVL.

There are a few counts of this clonotype. The chain combines TRBV6-1 with TRBJ2-5; 8 bases line up with TRBD2. This CDR3 has 16 residues. The J segment lost 4 bases and the V segment lost 7 bases, leaving 14 bases of the junction unmatched. In germline, CDR1 is MNHNS, CDR2 SASEGT. The CDR3 DNA sequence: TGTGCCAGCACCCCGGGACTAGGTGGTGTCGGAGAGACCCAGTACTTC. This encodes CASTPGLGGVGETQYF.

This clonotype was counted many times. The rearrangement links TRBV29-1 to TRBJ1-1; possible D gene TRBD1, 6 bases. Germline V gives CDR1 SQVTM, CDR2 ANQGSEA. The CDR3 runs to 13 residues. V was cut by 7 bases and J by 1 base, with 13 bases left in between. This CDR3 reads CSADLTGNTEAFF. Here the CDR3 DNA reads TGCAGCGCCGACTTGACAGGGAACACTGAAGCTTTCTTT.

This clonotype was seen at least ten times. The V and J genes are TRBV5-1 and TRBJ2-3; the match to TRBD2 covers 12 bases. CDR1 and CDR2 (germline): SGHRS, YFSETQ. V lost 0 bases to trimming and J lost 4 bases; unmatched junction nucleotides: 3. This CDR3 comprises 16 residues. The CDR3 region has the DNA TGCGCCAGCAGCTTGGCTAGCGGGGGGGCCTCAGATACGCAGTATTTT. It specifies CASSLASGGASDTQYF.

This clonotype was counted only a few times. The chain employs TRBV5-1 and TRBJ1-2; weak D call: TRBD1 (6 bases). Trimming took 4 bases from V and 2 from J, leaving 33 bases between them. The germline gives CDR1 SGHRS, CDR2 YFSETQ. The CDR3 consists of 21 residues. Here the CDR3 DNA reads TGCGCCAGCAGCCTACCGGGACTCAGAGAAGACCCAGAAGGGGGAAACTATGGCTACACCTTC. This encodes CASSLPGLREDPEGGNYGYTF.

This clonotype was picked up many times. The V gene is TRBV3-1, the J gene TRBJ2-1; D is tentatively TRBD1 or TRBD2 (6 bases each). V was clipped by 4 bases and J by 3 bases, with 22 bases between them. The CDR3 has 18 amino acids. Germline V gives CDR1 LGHDT, CDR2 YNNKEL (reference sequence). Here the CDR3 reads CASSPYLGDGGHYNEQFF. CDR3 DNA: TGTGCCAGCAGCCCTTATCTGGGGGACGGGGGACACTACAATGAGCAGTTCTTC.

This clonotype was counted between two and nine times. The chain is built from TRBV5-1 and TRBJ2-5; D uncertain. Germline V gives CDR1 SGHRS, CDR2 YFSETQ. The CDR3 length is 13 residues. V was cut by 5 bases and J by 1 base, with 9 bases left in between. Here the CDR3 DNA reads TGCGCCAGCAGAAGTAACTTCCAAGAGACCCAGTACTTC. It translates to CASRSNFQETQYF. The variable domain in full, with the rest retrieved from reference TRBV5-1 and TRBJ2-5, is KAGVTQTPRYLIKTRGQQVTLSCSPISGHRSVSWYQQTPGQGLQFLFEYFSETQRNKGNFPGRFSGRQFSNSRSEMNVSTLELGDSALYLCASRSNFQETQYFGPGTRLLVL.

This clonotype was observed a handful of times. The rearrangement joins TRBV3-1 to TRBJ2-2; D is ambiguous. The CDR3 has 12 amino acids. V was clipped by 4 bases and J by 9 bases, with 9 bases between them. Germline V gene data show CDR1 as LGHDT and CDR2 as YNNKEL (reference sequence). The CDR3 DNA reads as TGTGCCAGCAGCCGTTTGGACCGGGAGCTGTTTTTT. This translates into CASSRLDRELFF.

This rearrangement joins TRBV12-3 or TRBV12-4 to TRBJ1-5, with unresolved D. V gave up 1 base and J gave up 0 bases, with 10 bases separating them. The CDR3 contains 16 residues. CDR3 protein: CASSLGGLGSNQPQHF. The CDR3 DNA is TGTGCCAGCAGTTTAGGCGGGTTGGGTAGCAATCAGCCCCAGCATTTT.

This clonotype was counted at least ten times. The V gene is TRBV14, the J gene TRBJ2-3, with no clear D. Germline V gives CDR1 SGHDN, CDR2 FVKESK. V lost 4 bases, J lost 3 bases, and 8 bases lay in between. The CDR3 runs 13 residues. DNA for the CDR3: TGTGCCAGCAGCCGACTGCGAACAGATACGCAGTATTTT. This gives the protein CASSRLRTDTQYF.

The rearrangement links TRBV6-1 to TRBJ1-6, with 8 positions matching TRBD1. The CDR3 sequence is 12 residues long. Germline assignment: CDR1 MNHNS and CDR2 SASEGT. The trim removed 9 bases at V and 6 bases at J, leaving 1 base unmatched. The CDR3 region is CASGQGNSPLHF. CDR3 DNA sequence: TGTGCCAGTGGACAGGGTAATTCACCCCTCCACTTT.

The CDR3 bases are TGTGCCAGCAGTCCGGACAGGGCTAGCGGTGGCTACACCTTC. Residues: CASSPDRASGGYTF. The J gene is TRBJ1-2, the V gene TRBV6-4, with 8 positions matching TRBD1. J lost 7 bases, V lost 5 bases, and 9 bases had no gene match. Germline lookup yields CDR1 MRHNA and CDR2 SNTAGT. There are 14 residues in the CDR3.

The rearrangement uses TRBV29-1 and TRBJ2-3, with 7 bases fitting TRBD1. The CDR3 totals 17 residues. The germline CDR1 and CDR2 sequences are SQVTM and ANQGSEA. V lost 2 bases, J lost 4 bases, and 15 bases stayed unmatched. This CDR3 reads CSVEIAPGQRLPDTQYF. The CDR3 DNA reads TGCAGCGTTGAAATTGCCCCGGGACAGAGGCTGCCAGATACGCAGTATTTT.

In this sample, this clonotype turned up many times. V usage is TRBV10-3 and J usage is TRBJ2-3, with a possible D match to TRBD2 (6 bases). The CDR3 covers 16 residues. CDR1 ENHRY and CDR2 SYGVKD come from the germline V gene. Deletions cut 3 bases from V and 5 bases from J, with 18 bases between. The CDR3 region is CAISDGGQIVGDTQYF. CDR3 nucleotide sequence: TGTGCCATCAGTGATGGAGGGCAGATCGTAGGAGATACGCAGTATTTT.

This clonotype was observed once. This chain connects TRBV6-9 to TRBJ1-1; D possibly corresponds to TRBD1 (6 bases). The V gene's germline CDR1 is MNHGY and CDR2 SVAAGI. The CDR3 extends over 13 amino acids. With 3 bases removed from V and 4 bases from J, the gap between germline ends came to 9 bases. The CDR3 DNA reads as TGTGCCAGCAGTTACCCGGACAGCACTGAAGCTTTCTTT. Translated, it gives CASSYPDSTEAFF.

This clonotype appeared many times. V and J are TRBV10-3 and TRBJ1-2; TRBD1 is a possible D gene (5 bases). In germline, CDR1 is ENHRY, CDR2 SYGVKD. This CDR3 region has 13 residues. The V and J ends lost 6 bases and 4 bases respectively, with 12 bases between them. In nucleotides, the CDR3 is TGTGCCATCAGGGACGAGGGGAGCTATGGCTACACCTTC. Its translation is CAIRDEGSYGYTF.

The rearrangement uses TRBV4-1 and TRBJ2-1; tentative D call: TRBD2 (7 bases). Germline CDR1 is MGHRA and CDR2 is YSYEKL. Trimming shortened V by 4 bases and J by 3 bases, and 22 bases separated the two germline ends. The CDR3 is made up of 18 amino acids. The CDR3 protein is CASSLMGGGGELYNEQFF. DNA for the CDR3: TGCGCCAGCAGCCTAATGGGAGGGGGGGGAGAGCTCTACAATGAGCAGTTCTTC.

This clonotype has only a few counts. The chain carries TRBV9 and TRBJ2-7; no clear D gene. V lost 3 bases to trimming and J lost 0 bases, with 10 bases between them. The CDR3 is 14 residues long. Germline values: CDR1 SGDLS, CDR2 YYNGEE. The CDR3 reads CASSASEFSYEQYF. The CDR3 DNA is TGTGCCAGCAGCGCCTCAGAATTCTCCTACGAGCAGTACTTC.

This clonotype was detected many times. The chain joins TRBV27 to TRBJ1-1; D is undetermined. Germline-derived CDR1 and CDR2 are MNHEY and SMNVEV (reference sequence). V shed 4 bases and J shed 8 bases, with 14 bases lying between them. CDR3 length equals 13 residues. The chain's CDR3 is CASSSNGHSEAFF. CDR3 bases: TGTGCCAGCAGTTCGAACGGTCACTCGGAAGCTTTCTTT.

The rearrangement joins TRBV2 to TRBJ2-1; TRBD2 might be the D (5 bases). The V end lost 5 bases, the J end lost 10 bases, and 12 bases lay between the germline ends. Germline-derived CDR1 and CDR2 are SNHLY and FYNNEI. The CDR3 loop spans 12 amino acids. CDR3 loop: CASSTGRGEQFF. Written as DNA, the CDR3 is TGTGCCAGCAGTACGGGCCGGGGAGAGCAGTTCTTC.